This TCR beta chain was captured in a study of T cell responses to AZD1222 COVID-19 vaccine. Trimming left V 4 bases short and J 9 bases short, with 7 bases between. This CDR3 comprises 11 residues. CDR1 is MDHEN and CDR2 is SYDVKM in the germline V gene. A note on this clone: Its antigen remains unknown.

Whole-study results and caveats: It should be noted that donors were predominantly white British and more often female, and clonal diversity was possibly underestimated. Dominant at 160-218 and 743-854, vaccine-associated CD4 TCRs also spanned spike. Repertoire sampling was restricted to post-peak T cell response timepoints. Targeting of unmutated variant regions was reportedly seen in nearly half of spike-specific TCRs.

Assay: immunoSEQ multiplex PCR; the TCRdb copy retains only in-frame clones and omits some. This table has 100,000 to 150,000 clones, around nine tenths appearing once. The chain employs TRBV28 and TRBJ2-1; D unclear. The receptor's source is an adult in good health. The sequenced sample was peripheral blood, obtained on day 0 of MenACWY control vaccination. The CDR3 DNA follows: TGTGCCAGCAGTTATTGGCTTGAGCAGTTCTTC. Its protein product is CASSYWLEQFF.